This T cell receptor beta chain came from a study of CD8+ T cells in alopecia areata. Findings and limits, study-wide: The study found higher clonality in lesional than normal scalp, especially in alopecia totalis/universalis.

This clone turned up a few times. The antigen is undetermined. CDR3 length equals 13 residues. In germline, CDR1 is SQVTM, CDR2 ANQGSEA. Trimming at V came to 4 bases and at J to 8 bases, leaving 5 bases not matched to a gene. The treatment denotes: oral pan-JAK inhibitor, 5-10 mg twice daily. Sequencing used cDNA as its template, made by extracting RNA and reverse transcribing it. Generated by immunoSEQ multiplex PCR, the TCRdb table keeps only in-frame clones and is missing some. The sample gives fewer than 350,000 clones, roughly 60% of which show up once; more than 1.5% is in the top ten. The chain joins TRBV29-1 to TRBJ2-3, with 11 bases aligning to TRBD2. The sample was CD4+ T cells sorted from blood, taken at week 24, from a patient treated with tofacitinib. This receptor was obtained from a human donor with alopecia areata. This chain's CDR3 is CSVALAGGFTQYF. CDR3 in DNA: TGCAGCGTTGCCCTAGCGGGGGGTTTTACGCAGTATTTT.